This TCR beta chain was recovered during a study of technical replicates of blood from a few donors. Measured with immunoSEQ multiplex PCR; TCRdb has only the in-frame clones, and not every one. The sample includes tens of thousands of clones, about nine tenths of them seen just once. CDR3 size: 14 residues. V shed 6 bases, J shed 3 bases, and the junction held 5 bases outside the gene matches. Germline V gives CDR1 MNHEY, CDR2 SVGAGI. The V gene is TRBV6-5, the J gene TRBJ1-1; 9 positions agree with TRBD1. The sequencing input was T cells isolated from PBMCs. The clonotype was recovered from a human donor in good health. CDR3 protein: CASSGQGTDTEAFF. CDR3 DNA: TGTGCCAGCAGCGGACAGGGGACGGACACTGAAGCTTTCTTT.